The 20 T cell receptor beta chains below come from one sample, sequenced in a study of T cells after yellow fever vaccination (dated by TCRdb to the late 2010s). The treatment or condition label corresponds to: live attenuated yellow fever vaccine strain. The library relied on 5' RACE. Sequencing took place on an Illumina HiSeq 2500. Through fastp at Q25 and MiXCR, TCRdb rebuilt clones from the public reads, retaining in-frame beta chains. Entries are consolidated by CDR3 protein sequence, retaining the most common genes and DNA. This sample has hundreds of thousands of distinct CDR3 sequences in its table, and around an eighth of those were observed once. More than 12% of the sample is taken by the ten largest. Material: PBMCs, obtained on the day of the yellow fever booster vaccination. These receptors were obtained from a man aged 30 to 39 who received the YFV17D yellow fever vaccine.

In this sample, this clonotype turned up many times. The J gene is TRBJ1-6, the V gene TRBV20-1; 7 bases line up with TRBD1. The CDR3 contains 15 residues. CDR1 is DFQATT and CDR2 is SNEGSKA in the germline V gene (reference sequence). Trimming took 2 bases from V and 4 from J; bases not matched to a gene: 5. In nucleotides, the CDR3 is TGCAGTGCTAGAAGACAGGGACCTTATAATTCACCCCTCCACTTT. This encodes CSARRQGPYNSPLHF.

In nucleotides, the CDR3 is TGCGCCAGCAGCTTGGGGACTGGGGGCTGGCAAGAGACCCAGTACTTC. It translates to CASSLGTGGWQETQYF. The gene calls are TRBV5-1 and TRBJ2-5; D is perhaps TRBD1 (6 bases). Trimming cost V 0 bases and J 2 bases, with 14 bases left between them. CDR3 size: 16 residues. Germline CDR1 and CDR2: SGHRS and YFSETQ.

This chain connects TRBV2 to TRBJ2-6, with D possibly TRBD2 on 5 matching bases. The CDR3 runs 14 residues. Deletions cut 7 bases from V and 1 base from J, with 8 bases between. CDR1 is SNHLY and CDR2 is FYNNEI in the germline V gene. CDR3 sequence: CASTRDSGANVLTF. The CDR3 coding sequence is TGTGCCAGCACCCGGGATTCTGGGGCCAACGTCCTGACTTTC.

This clonotype has more than one count but fewer than ten. This rearrangement joins TRBV5-5 to TRBJ2-7; 7 bases match TRBD1. CDR1 is SGHKS and CDR2 is YYEKEE in the germline V gene (reference sequence). J lost 0 bases, V lost 5 bases, and 5 bases had no gene match. This CDR3 is 14 amino acids long. CDR3 in DNA: TGTGCCAGCAGTCGCCGGGACAGCTCCTACGAGCAGTACTTC. Encoded protein: CASSRRDSSYEQYF. Supplemented by reference TRBV5-5 and TRBJ2-7, the full variable domain reads DAGVTQSPTHLIKTRGQQVTLRCSPISGHKSVSWYQQVLGQGPQFIFQYYEKEERGRGNFPDRFSARQFPNYSSELNVNALLLGDSALYLCASSRRDSSYEQYFGPGTRLTVT.

V is TRBV2 and J is TRBJ1-2; D call uncertain. Germline V gives CDR1 SNHLY, CDR2 FYNNEI. The CDR3 has 15 residues. V was shortened by 1 base and J by 6 bases, with 15 bases between the two germline ends. The CDR3: CASSEDGPEFNGYTF. In nucleotides, the CDR3 is TGTGCCAGCAGTGAAGACGGACCAGAGTTCAATGGCTACACCTTC.

The sample holds one count of this clonotype. This chain connects TRBV7-9 to TRBJ2-5; 10 nucleotides line up with TRBD2. This CDR3 has 16 residues. V trimming: 4 bases; J trimming: 5 bases; junction bases outside the gene matches: 10. Germline V CDR1 and CDR2: SEHNR, FQNEAQ (reference sequence). The CDR3 protein is CASSSAQGLARETQYF. The CDR3 nucleotides are TGTGCCAGCAGCTCAGCACAGGGACTAGCGAGGGAGACCCAGTACTTC.

The chain combines TRBV27 with TRBJ2-1, with 7 nucleotides matching TRBD1. This CDR3 contains 16 residues. Germline V gene lookup returns CDR1 MNHEY and CDR2 SMNVEV (reference sequence). The trim removed 4 bases at V and 2 bases at J, leaving 8 bases unmatched. CDR3 sequence (DNA): TGTGCCAGCAGTTCCTCGACAGGGTTCACCTACAATGAGCAGTTCTTC. Translated, it gives CASSSSTGFTYNEQFF.

This clonotype came up a few times. The chain combines TRBV29-1 with TRBJ1-2, with TRBD1 matching over 7 bases. The CDR3 sequence is 14 residues long. CDR1 is SQVTM and CDR2 is ANQGSEA in the germline V gene. J was trimmed by 13 bases and V by 6 bases; bases with no gene match: 20. The CDR3 sequence is CSVAGTVTNYGGTF. CDR3 sequence (DNA): TGCAGCGTCGCTGGGACAGTGACTAACTATGGGGGCACCTTC.

This clonotype was found a few times. CDR3 sequence (DNA): TGTGCCAGCAGCCTACAAGTCACAGATACGCAGTATTTT. Residues: CASSLQVTDTQYF. V is TRBV6-1 and J is TRBJ2-3; D remains ambiguous. The germline gives CDR1 MNHNS, CDR2 SASEGT. With 6 bases removed from V and 2 bases from J, the gap between germline ends came to 9 bases. This CDR3 is built from 13 residues.

The V gene is TRBV6-2 or TRBV6-3, the J gene TRBJ2-7, with 8 bases aligning to TRBD2. The CDR3 runs 17 residues. Unmatched junction bases numbered 20, after V lost 7 bases and J lost 6 bases. Germline-derived CDR1 and CDR2 are MNHEY and SVGEGT. The CDR3 bases are TGTGCCAGCACCCCCCCCGACGGGAGGGCCGACTTCCGCGAGCAGTACTTC. Its protein is CASTPPDGRADFREQYF.

The chain couples TRBV20-1 to TRBJ2-1; D is possibly TRBD1 (6 bases). This CDR3 spans 13 amino acids. The V gene's germline CDR1 is DFQATT and CDR2 SNEGSKA (reference sequence). V was cut by 0 bases and J by 8 bases, with 11 bases left in between. The CDR3 DNA reads TGCAGTGCTAGAGAACAGGGTTGGGATGAGCAGTTCTTC. This sequence encodes CSAREQGWDEQFF.

V and J are TRBV20-1 and TRBJ1-4, with a tentative D call TRBD1 (6 bases). V shed 0 bases and J shed 8 bases, with 16 bases lying between them. Germline V gene data show CDR1 as DFQATT and CDR2 as SNEGSKA (reference sequence). The length of the CDR3 is 15 residues. CDR3 loop: CSARDPGGAGEKLFF. The CDR3 DNA sequence: TGCAGTGCTAGAGATCCTGGGGGGGCTGGGGAAAAACTGTTTTTT.

The rearrangement links TRBV20-1 to TRBJ2-3; tentative D call: TRBD1 (6 bases). This CDR3 has 13 residues. V shed 3 bases and J shed 9 bases, with 16 bases lying between them. The V gene's germline CDR1 is DFQATT and CDR2 SNEGSKA (reference sequence). The CDR3 loop reads CSASIQGHGTQYF. Written as DNA, the CDR3 is TGCAGTGCTAGTATTCAGGGGCATGGGACGCAGTATTTT.

The J gene is TRBJ2-1, the V gene TRBV5-1, with D perhaps TRBD1 (5 bases). CDR3 length equals 16 residues. V lost 4 bases and J lost 3, with 17 bases in between. Germline V gene sequence: CDR1 SGHRS, CDR2 YFSETQ. The DNA for the CDR3 is TGCGCCAGCAGCCGACTTATGGACACGATCTACAATGAGCAGTTCTTC. Residues: CASSRLMDTIYNEQFF.

This clonotype was recorded at least ten times. The rearrangement joins TRBV5-1 to TRBJ2-1, with TRBD2 matching 12 bases. V gave up 4 bases and J gave up 2 bases; unmatched junction bases: 4. Germline CDR1 is SGHRS and CDR2 is YFSETQ. The CDR3 totals 16 residues. The DNA for the CDR3 is TGCGCCAGCAGCCCTTGGACTAGCGGGACCTACAATGAGCAGTTCTTC. This codes for CASSPWTSGTYNEQFF. The entire variable domain, with the rest obtained from reference TRBV5-1 and TRBJ2-1, is as follows: KAGVTQTPRYLIKTRGQQVTLSCSPISGHRSVSWYQQTPGQGLQFLFEYFSETQRNKGNFPGRFSGRQFSNSRSEMNVSTLELGDSALYLCASSPWTSGTYNEQFFGPGTRLTVL.

The genes are TRBV11-2 and TRBJ2-1; the match to TRBD2 covers 10 bases. The V gene's germline CDR1 is SGHAT and CDR2 FQNNGV. This CDR3 is 17 amino acids long. V lost 1 base to trimming and J lost 2 bases; unmatched junction nucleotides: 5. CDR3 sequence (DNA): TGTGCCAGCAGCTTAGGGGTGACTAGCGGGCCCTACAATGAGCAGTTCTTC. Its protein is CASSLGVTSGPYNEQFF.

This clonotype turned up a few times. V usage is TRBV6-5 and J usage is TRBJ2-3; TRBD2 aligns across 10 bases. The CDR3 is made up of 15 amino acids. Trimming removed 4 bases from V and 2 bases from J; junction bases left unmatched: 3. Per the germline V gene, CDR1 is MNHEY and CDR2 is SVGAGI. CDR3 in amino acids: CASSSGLADTDTQYF. CDR3 nucleotides: TGTGCCAGCAGTTCCGGACTAGCGGACACAGATACGCAGTATTTT.

This clonotype occurred many times. This chain links TRBV7-8 with TRBJ2-1, with D perhaps matching TRBD2 (5 bases). Trimming cost V 5 bases and J 7 bases, with 9 bases left between them. The CDR3 length is 12 residues. Germline-derived CDR1 and CDR2 are SGHVS and FQNEAQ. This chain's CDR3 is CASSTRGNEQFF. The CDR3 nucleotides read TGTGCCAGCAGCACCCGAGGGAATGAGCAGTTCTTC.

There are a few counts of this clonotype. The V call is TRBV18, the J call TRBJ1-4, with TRBD1 matching over 7 bases. The CDR3 has 15 residues. Trimming took 1 base from V and 6 from J; bases not matched to a gene: 5. The germline gives CDR1 KGHSH, CDR2 LQKENI. The CDR3 coding sequence is TGTGCCAGCTCACCACAATCCGACAGGGATGAAAAACTGTTTTTT. This codes for CASSPQSDRDEKLFF. Using reference TRBV18 and TRBJ1-4 for the parts outside the CDR3, the full variable domain is NAGVMQNPRHLVRRRGQEARLRCSPMKGHSHVYWYRQLPEEGLKFMVYLQKENIIDESGMPKERFSAEFPKEGPSILRIQQVVRGDSAAYFCASSPQSDRDEKLFFGSGTQLSVL.

The V gene is TRBV7-2, the J gene TRBJ2-7, with D possibly TRBD1 on 7 matching bases. This CDR3 is built from 16 residues. Trimming left V 4 bases short and J 5 bases short, with 21 bases between. Germline CDR1 is SGHTA and CDR2 is FQGNSA. Here the CDR3 reads CASSSPVGRGVNEQYF. The CDR3 nucleotides read TGTGCCAGCAGCTCCCCGGTGGGCAGGGGGGTTAACGAGCAGTACTTC.